The sequence of this T cell receptor (beta chain) was determined in a study of T cell changes during pregnancy in multiple sclerosis. TCRdb's copy holds only in-frame clones and misses some; the assay was immunoSEQ multiplex PCR. The table includes about 40,000 clones, roughly 89% detected once. The germline gives CDR1 SGHRS, CDR2 YFSETQ. The J segment lost 2 bases and the V segment lost 3 bases, leaving 4 bases of the junction unmatched. The CDR3 runs to 15 residues. The sequence derives from a female donor with multiple sclerosis, enrolled in a pregnancy study. This material consisted of CD4+ T cells from peripheral blood mononuclear cells, taken before pregnancy. The chain combines TRBV5-1 with TRBJ2-2; 7 bases line up with TRBD1. DNA of the CDR3: TGCGCCAGCAGCTCGGGACAGCGAAACACCGGGGAGCTGTTTTTT. It yields the protein CASSSGQRNTGELFF.